A selection of T cell receptor beta chains follows, all from one sample in a study of blood T cell repertoires in COVID-19. Produced via immunoSEQ multiplex PCR; TCRdb's table is partial and in-frame only. The table lists about 210,000 clones, around 83% of them singletons. The material sequenced was peripheral blood. Receptor source: a man in his forties or fifties with active or convalescent COVID-19. Each CDR3 is given with its conserved first and last residue. A D gene is named only where the DNA matches it firmly. Size tells how often a clone was seen (once, few, many) or the class of an expanded clone, and some rows leave it out.

v_gene,d_gene,abundance,j_gene,CDR3aa,CDR3nt
TRBV29-1,-,-,TRBJ1-1,CSVKSGITEAFF,TGCAGCGTTAAGTCAGGGATTACTGAAGCTTTCTTT
TRBV6-6,-,-,TRBJ1-2,CASTILTLGAYGYTF,TGTGCCAGCACCATTTTGACACTTGGTGCATATGGCTACACCTTC
TRBV24-1,TRBD1,-,TRBJ1-4,CATSDPGQGDEKLFF,TGTGCCACCAGTGATCCGGGACAGGGGGATGAAAAACTGTTTTTT
TRBV27,-,once,TRBJ1-1,CASSSLLTEAFF,TGTGCCAGCAGTTCCCTTTTAACTGAAGCTTTCTTT
TRBV7-3,-,-,TRBJ2-2,CASRQGGNTGELFF,TGTGCCAGCAGGCAGGGAGGGAACACCGGGGAGCTGTTTTTT
TRBV28,TRBD2,-,TRBJ2-1,CASSLRGLAGLGEQFF,TGTGCCAGCAGTTTGAGGGGACTAGCGGGACTGGGGGAGCAGTTCTTC
TRBV4-1,TRBD2,-,TRBJ2-5,CASSQRGGGTQYF,TGCGCCAGCAGCCAGCGGGGGGGCGGGACCCAGTACTTC
TRBV23-1,TRBD2,-,TRBJ2-1,CASSPNPLAGAYNEQFF,TGCGCCAGCAGCCCCAACCCTCTAGCGGGAGCCTACAATGAGCAGTTCTTC
TRBV6-6,TRBD2,-,TRBJ2-2,CASSPLGLAEVQANTGELFF,TGTGCCAGCAGTCCCCTGGGACTAGCGGAGGTCCAAGCGAACACCGGGGAGCTGTTTTTT
TRBV4-3,TRBD1,-,TRBJ2-7,CASSQDPGTGGYEQYF,TGCGCCAGCAGCCAAGATCCCGGGACAGGGGGCTACGAGCAGTACTTC
TRBV25-1,TRBD1,-,TRBJ1-2,CASSEGGTGVYGYTF,TGTGCCAGCAGTGAGGGGGGGACAGGGGTGTATGGCTACACCTTC
TRBV30,TRBD1,-,TRBJ1-2,CAWSEGTGISNYGYTF,TGTGCCTGGAGTGAGGGGACAGGGATCTCTAACTATGGCTACACCTTC
TRBV7-7,-,once,TRBJ1-1,CASSPGRNTEAFF,TGTGCTAGCAGTCCCGGGAGGAACACTGAAGCTTTCTTT
TRBV29-1,-,once,TRBJ1-2,CSAGGAGGYTF,TGCAGCGCGGGGGGGGCGGGCGGCTACACCTTC
TRBV29-1,-,few,TRBJ1-4,CSARTAKDEKLFF,TGCAGCGCCAGGACAGCCAAGGATGAAAAACTGTTTTTT
TRBV30,TRBD1,-,TRBJ1-2,CACPGQGVIGYTF,TGTGCCTGCCCGGGACAGGGGGTCATTGGCTACACCTTC
TRBV4-2,TRBD1,-,TRBJ2-7,CASKGQGEYEQYF,TGTGCCAGCAAGGGACAGGGGGAATACGAGCAGTACTTC
TRBV4-1,-,few,TRBJ1-6,CASSQAGGNRSPLHF,TGCGCCAGCAGCCAAGCGGGCGGGAACCGTTCACCCCTCCACTTT
TRBV7-9,TRBD1,-,TRBJ1-2,CASMGQGPVYGYTF,TGTGCCAGCATGGGACAGGGGCCTGTCTATGGCTACACCTTC
TRBV19,-,-,TRBJ2-5,CASSLQGPQETQYF,TGTGCCAGTAGTCTACAGGGCCCTCAAGAGACCCAGTACTTC
TRBV3-1/TRBV3-2,TRBD2,once,TRBJ2-3,CASSQQTGGYDTQYF,TGTGCCAGCAGCCAACAAACGGGAGGATATGATACGCAGTATTTT
TRBV19,TRBD1,few,TRBJ1-1,CASSMRLKLDRGDTEAFF,TGTGCCAGTAGTATGAGGCTGAAACTGGACAGGGGAGACACTGAAGCTTTCTTT
TRBV7-2,-,-,TRBJ2-3,CASSLLLSDTQYF,TGTGCCAGCAGCTTACTTCTCTCTGATACGCAGTATTTT
TRBV19,-,-,TRBJ2-7,CASSTPQAYEQYF,TGTGCCAGTAGTACCCCACAGGCCTACGAGCAGTACTTC
TRBV7-2,-,-,TRBJ1-2,CASSLSEGGTQVSGGYTF,TGTGCCAGCAGCTTATCAGAGGGCGGGACTCAGGTATCTGGTGGCTACACCTTC
TRBV6-5,-,-,TRBJ2-4,CASSYVRGSKNIQYF,TGTGCCAGCAGTTACGTTAGGGGTTCGAAAAACATTCAGTACTTC
TRBV3-1/TRBV3-2,-,-,TRBJ2-7,CASSRDGYEQYF,TGTGCCAGCAGCCGAGACGGCTACGAGCAGTACTTC
TRBV30,TRBD1,-,TRBJ1-4,CAWRPLTGNTNEKLFF,TGTGCCTGGAGACCTCTGACAGGGAACACTAATGAAAAACTGTTTTTT
TRBV11-2,-,-,TRBJ1-4,CASSKPGRPGELFF,TGTGCCAGCAGTAAACCGGGGCGGCCAGGGGAACTGTTTTTT
TRBV28,TRBD1,few,TRBJ2-7,CASSSPQGEGLGYEQYF,TGTGCCAGCAGTTCCCCACAGGGGGAAGGGTTAGGATACGAGCAGTACTTC
TRBV5-1,TRBD2,-,TRBJ2-5,CASTPGAGRETQYF,TGCGCCAGCACACCGGGAGCGGGAAGGGAGACCCAGTACTTC
TRBV7-2,TRBD2,-,TRBJ2-2,CASSVSGGSTGELFF,TGTGCCAGCAGCGTTAGCGGGGGGAGCACCGGGGAGCTGTTTTTT
TRBV5-6,-,-,TRBJ2-1,CASSLVLVWPNEQFF,TGTGCCAGCAGCTTGGTTCTGGTCTGGCCAAATGAGCAGTTCTTC
TRBV9,TRBD1,-,TRBJ1-4,CASSPGQGENEKLFF,TGTGCCAGCAGCCCCGGACAGGGTGAGAATGAAAAACTGTTTTTT
TRBV12-3/TRBV12-4,-,-,TRBJ2-1,CASTPDRLEFF,TGTGCCAGCACCCCTGACAGGTTAGAGTTCTTC
TRBV28,TRBD1,-,TRBJ1-1,CASRTQGGNTEAFF,TGTGCCAGCAGGACCCAGGGGGGGAACACTGAAGCTTTCTTT
TRBV5-8,-,-,TRBJ2-4,CASSKDSSSSAKNIQYF,TGTGCCAGCAGCAAGGACAGCTCCAGTTCGGCCAAAAACATTCAGTACTTC
TRBV2,TRBD1,few,TRBJ1-5,CASKGDRDSWQPQHF,TGTGCCAGCAAGGGGGACAGGGATTCGTGGCAGCCCCAGCATTTT
TRBV7-9,TRBD2,-,TRBJ2-1,CASSLVASGAGEQFF,TGTGCCAGCAGCTTAGTGGCTAGCGGGGCTGGTGAGCAGTTCTTC